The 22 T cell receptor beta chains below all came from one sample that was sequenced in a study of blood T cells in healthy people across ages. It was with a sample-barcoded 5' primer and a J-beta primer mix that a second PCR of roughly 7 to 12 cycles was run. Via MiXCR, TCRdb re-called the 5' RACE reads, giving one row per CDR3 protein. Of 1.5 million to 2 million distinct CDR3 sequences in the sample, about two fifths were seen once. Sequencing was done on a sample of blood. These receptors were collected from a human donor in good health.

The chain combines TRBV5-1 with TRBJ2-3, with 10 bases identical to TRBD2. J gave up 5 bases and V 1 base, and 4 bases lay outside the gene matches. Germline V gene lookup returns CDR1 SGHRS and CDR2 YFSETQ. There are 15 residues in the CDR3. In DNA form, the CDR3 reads TGCGCCAGCAGCTTGATGAGCGGGAGGGGAGATACGCAGTATTTT. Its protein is CASSLMSGRGDTQYF. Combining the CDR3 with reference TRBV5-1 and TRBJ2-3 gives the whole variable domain KAGVTQTPRYLIKTRGQQVTLSCSPISGHRSVSWYQQTPGQGLQFLFEYFSETQRNKGNFPGRFSGRQFSNSRSEMNVSTLELGDSALYLCASSLMSGRGDTQYFGPGTRLTVL.

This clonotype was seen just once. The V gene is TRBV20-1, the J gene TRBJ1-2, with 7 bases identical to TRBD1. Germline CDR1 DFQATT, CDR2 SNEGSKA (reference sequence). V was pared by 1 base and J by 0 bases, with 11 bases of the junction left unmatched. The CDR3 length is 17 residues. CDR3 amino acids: CSARGSLFDRANYGYTF. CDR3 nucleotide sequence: TGCAGTGCTAGAGGTTCCCTTTTCGACAGGGCTAACTATGGCTACACCTTC.

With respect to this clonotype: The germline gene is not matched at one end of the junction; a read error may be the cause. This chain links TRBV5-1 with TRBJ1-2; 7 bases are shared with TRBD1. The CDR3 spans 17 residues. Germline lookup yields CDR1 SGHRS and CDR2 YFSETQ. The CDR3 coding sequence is TGCGCCAGCAGCTTGGGGGCTATGACGACAGGGACGAGTGGCTACGCCTTC. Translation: CASSLGAMTTGTSGYAF.

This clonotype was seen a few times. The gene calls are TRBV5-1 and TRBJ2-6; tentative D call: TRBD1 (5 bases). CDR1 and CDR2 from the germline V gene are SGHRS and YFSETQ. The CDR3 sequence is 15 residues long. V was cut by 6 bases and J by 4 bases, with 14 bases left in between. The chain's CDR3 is CASTPLQEGANVLTF. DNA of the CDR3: TGCGCCAGCACCCCGCTACAGGAAGGGGCCAACGTCCTGACTTTC. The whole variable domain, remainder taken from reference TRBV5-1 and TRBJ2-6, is KAGVTQTPRYLIKTRGQQVTLSCSPISGHRSVSWYQQTPGQGLQFLFEYFSETQRNKGNFPGRFSGRQFSNSRSEMNVSTLELGDSALYLCASTPLQEGANVLTFGAGSRLTVL.

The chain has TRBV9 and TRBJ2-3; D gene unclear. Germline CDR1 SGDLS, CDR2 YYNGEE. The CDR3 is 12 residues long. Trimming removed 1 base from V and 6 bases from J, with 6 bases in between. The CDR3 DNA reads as TGTGCCAGCAGCGTAATGGCCGATACGCAGTATTTT. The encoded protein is CASSVMADTQYF. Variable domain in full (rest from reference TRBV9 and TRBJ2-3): DSGVTQTPKHLITATGQRVTLRCSPRSGDLSVYWYQQSLDQGLQFLIQYYNGEERAKGNILERFSAQQFPDLHSELNLSSLELGDSALYFCASSVMADTQYFGPGTRLTVL.

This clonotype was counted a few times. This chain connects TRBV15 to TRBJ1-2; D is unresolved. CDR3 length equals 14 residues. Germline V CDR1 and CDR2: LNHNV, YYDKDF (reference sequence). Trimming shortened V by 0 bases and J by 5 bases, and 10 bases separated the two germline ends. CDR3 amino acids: CATSRDVGGYGYTF. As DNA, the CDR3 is TGTGCCACCAGCAGAGATGTGGGAGGGTATGGCTACACCTTC.

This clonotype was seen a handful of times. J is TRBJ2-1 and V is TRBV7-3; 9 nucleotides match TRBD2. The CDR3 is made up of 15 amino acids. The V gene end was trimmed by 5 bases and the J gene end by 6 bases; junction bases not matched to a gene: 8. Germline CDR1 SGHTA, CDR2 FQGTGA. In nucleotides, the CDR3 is TGTGCCAGCAGCCCAGTGGGCGGGGGGGCCAATGAGCAGTTCTTC. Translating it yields CASSPVGGGANEQFF. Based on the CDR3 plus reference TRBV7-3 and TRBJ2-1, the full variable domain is GAGVSQTPSNKVTEKGKYVELRCDPISGHTALYWYRQSLGQGPEFLIYFQGTGAADDSGLPNDRFFAVRPEGSVSTLKIQRTERGDSAVYLCASSPVGGGANEQFFGPGTRLTVL.

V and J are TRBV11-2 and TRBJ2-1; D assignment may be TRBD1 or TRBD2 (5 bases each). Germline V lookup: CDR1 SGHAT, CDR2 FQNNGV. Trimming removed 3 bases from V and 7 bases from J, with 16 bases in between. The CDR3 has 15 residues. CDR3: CASSLLRGTGNEQFF. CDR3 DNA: TGTGCCAGCAGCTTGCTTAGGGGCACGGGGAATGAGCAGTTCTTC.

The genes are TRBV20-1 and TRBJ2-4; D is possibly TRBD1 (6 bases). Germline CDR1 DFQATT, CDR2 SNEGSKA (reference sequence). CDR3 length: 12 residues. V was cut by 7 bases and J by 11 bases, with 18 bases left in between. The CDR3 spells CSGTDRGVLQYF. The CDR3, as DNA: TGCAGTGGAACGGACAGAGGGGTGCTTCAGTACTTC.

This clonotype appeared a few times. CDR3: CASTPGSGANVLTF. Written as DNA, the CDR3 is TGTGCCAGTACCCCAGGGTCTGGGGCCAACGTCCTGACTTTC. The chain joins TRBV19 to TRBJ2-6; a possible D gene is TRBD1 (5 bases). The length of the CDR3 is 14 residues. Trimming took off 7 bases at V and 1 base at J, with 8 bases between the two ends. CDR1 LNHDA and CDR2 SQIVND come from the germline V gene (reference sequence).

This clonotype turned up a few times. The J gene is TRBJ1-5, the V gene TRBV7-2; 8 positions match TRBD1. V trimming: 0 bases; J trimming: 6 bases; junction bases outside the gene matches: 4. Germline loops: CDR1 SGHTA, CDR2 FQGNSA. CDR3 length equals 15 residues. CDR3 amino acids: CASSLAKQGGQPQHF. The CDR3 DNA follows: TGTGCCAGCAGCTTAGCCAAACAGGGGGGTCAGCCCCAGCATTTT.

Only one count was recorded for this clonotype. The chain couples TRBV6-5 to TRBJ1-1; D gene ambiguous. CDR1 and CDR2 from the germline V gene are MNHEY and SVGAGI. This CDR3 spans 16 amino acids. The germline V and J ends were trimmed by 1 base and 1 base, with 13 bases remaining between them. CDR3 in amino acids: CASSYWEDYTNTEAFF. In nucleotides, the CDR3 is TGTGCCAGCAGTTACTGGGAGGACTACACGAACACTGAAGCTTTCTTT.

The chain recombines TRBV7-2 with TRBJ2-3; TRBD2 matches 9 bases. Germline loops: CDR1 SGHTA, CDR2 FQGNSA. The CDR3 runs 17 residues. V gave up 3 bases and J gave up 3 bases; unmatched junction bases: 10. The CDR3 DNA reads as TGTGCCAGCAGCTTCTTAGCGGGGGTCTCTGTAACAGATACGCAGTATTTT. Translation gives CASSFLAGVSVTDTQYF.

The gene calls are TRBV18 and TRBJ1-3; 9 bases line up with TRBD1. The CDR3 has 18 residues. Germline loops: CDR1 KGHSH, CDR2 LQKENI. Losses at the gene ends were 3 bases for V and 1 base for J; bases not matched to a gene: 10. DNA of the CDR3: TGTGCCAGCTCACCCGATCGACCCGGGACAGGGTCTGGAAACACCATATATTTT. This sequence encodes CASSPDRPGTGSGNTIYF.

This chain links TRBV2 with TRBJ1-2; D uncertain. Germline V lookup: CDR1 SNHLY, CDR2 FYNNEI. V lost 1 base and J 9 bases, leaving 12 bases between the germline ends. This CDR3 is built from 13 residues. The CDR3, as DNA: TGTGCCAGCAGTGAAGTCTCTAATGGAAGCTACACCTTC. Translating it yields CASSEVSNGSYTF.

In nucleotides, the CDR3 is TGTGCCAGCAGCATTGGGGGAGACGAGCAGTACTTC. As protein: CASSIGGDEQYF. The chain recombines TRBV2 with TRBJ2-4, with D perhaps matching TRBD1 or TRBD2 (5 bases each). Near its end, the DNA agrees better with TRBJ2-7, so the J call may be wrong. The germline V gene encodes CDR1 SNHLY and CDR2 FYNNEI. This CDR3 is built from 12 residues.

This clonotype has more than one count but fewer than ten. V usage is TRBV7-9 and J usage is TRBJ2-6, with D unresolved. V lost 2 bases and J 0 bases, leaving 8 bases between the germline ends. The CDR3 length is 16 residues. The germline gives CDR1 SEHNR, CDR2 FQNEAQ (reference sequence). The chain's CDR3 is CASSLSRFSGANVLTF. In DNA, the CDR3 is TGTGCCAGCAGCTTATCTCGGTTCTCTGGGGCCAACGTCCTGACTTTC.

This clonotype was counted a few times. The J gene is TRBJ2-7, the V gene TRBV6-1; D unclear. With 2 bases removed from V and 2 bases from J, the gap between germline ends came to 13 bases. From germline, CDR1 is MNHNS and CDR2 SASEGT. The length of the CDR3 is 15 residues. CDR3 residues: CASSENPFLAYEQYF. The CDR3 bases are TGTGCCAGCAGTGAAAACCCGTTCTTAGCCTACGAGCAGTACTTC.

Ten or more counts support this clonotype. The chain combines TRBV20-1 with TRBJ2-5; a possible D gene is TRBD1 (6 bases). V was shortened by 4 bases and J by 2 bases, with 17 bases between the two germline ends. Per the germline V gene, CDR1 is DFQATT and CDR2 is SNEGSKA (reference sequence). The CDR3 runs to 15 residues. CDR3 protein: CSAIRPGQTQETQYF. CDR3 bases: TGCAGTGCTATTCGCCCGGGACAAACTCAAGAGACCCAGTACTTC.

The CDR3 loop is CASSARDSLFQETQYF. The CDR3 region has the DNA TGTGCCAGCAGCGCCCGGGACAGCCTATTCCAAGAGACCCAGTACTTC. This chain connects TRBV9 to TRBJ2-5, with 7 bases that match TRBD1. Trimming at V came to 3 bases and at J to 1 base, leaving 9 bases not matched to a gene. Germline V gene sequence: CDR1 SGDLS, CDR2 YYNGEE. The length of the CDR3 is 16 residues. Full variable domain (rest looked up from reference TRBV9 and TRBJ2-5): DSGVTQTPKHLITATGQRVTLRCSPRSGDLSVYWYQQSLDQGLQFLIQYYNGEERAKGNILERFSAQQFPDLHSELNLSSLELGDSALYFCASSARDSLFQETQYFGPGTRLLVL.

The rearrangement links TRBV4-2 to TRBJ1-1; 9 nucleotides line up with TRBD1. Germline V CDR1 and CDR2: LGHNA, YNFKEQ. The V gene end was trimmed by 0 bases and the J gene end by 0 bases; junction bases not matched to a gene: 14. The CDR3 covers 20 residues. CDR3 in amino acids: CASSQEFLGTGLTMNTEAFF. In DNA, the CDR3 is TGTGCCAGCAGCCAAGAGTTTTTAGGGACAGGGCTTACAATGAACACTGAAGCTTTCTTT.

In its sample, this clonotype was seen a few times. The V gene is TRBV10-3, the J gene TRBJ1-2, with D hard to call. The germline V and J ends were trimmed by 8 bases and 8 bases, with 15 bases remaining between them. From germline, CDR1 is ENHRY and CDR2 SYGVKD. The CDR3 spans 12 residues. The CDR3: CAIRPLAGGYTF. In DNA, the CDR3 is TGTGCCATCCGGCCCCTCGCTGGGGGCTACACCTTC.